These T cell receptor beta chains were read from a single sample in a study of T cell repertoires in cytomegalovirus infection. For these receptors, no antigen is known. TCRdb re-called the reads through MiXCR, storing one row per CDR3 protein. The sample lists about 330,000 distinct CDR3 sequences; about 34% were seen once. The sequenced sample was cultured PBMCs, obtained from culture after CMV antigen stimulation. The receptors here all came from a human donor in good health (CMV status not recorded). Some clones in this sample may be carry-over from other donors' samples. Each CDR3 is given with its conserved first and last residue.

J gene: TRBJ2-4
V gene: TRBV6-2/TRBV6-3
CDR3 protein: CASSYDTSGGLAKNIQYF

J gene: TRBJ2-1
V gene: TRBV7-2
CDR3 protein: CASSARTSREQFF

J gene: TRBJ1-2
V gene: TRBV7-9
CDR3 protein: CASSYSGTGESYGYTF

J gene: TRBJ1-1
V gene: TRBV29-1
CDR3 protein: CSVEGGGNTEAFF

J gene: TRBJ2-7
V gene: TRBV20-1
CDR3 protein: CEDPSGSTYEQYF

J gene: TRBJ2-3
V gene: TRBV6-2/TRBV6-3
CDR3 protein: CASRVVRREGHFDTQYF

J gene: TRBJ2-3
V gene: TRBV19
CDR3 protein: CASNPGRTDTQYF

J gene: TRBJ1-1
V gene: TRBV27
CDR3 protein: CASSPGTSPGTEAFF

J gene: TRBJ2-1
V gene: TRBV6-2/TRBV6-3
CDR3 protein: CASSFGSSGMRNEQFF

J gene: TRBJ2-3
V gene: TRBV6-1
CDR3 protein: CASRLTLAGHTDTQYF

J gene: TRBJ2-7
V gene: TRBV12-3/TRBV12-4
CDR3 protein: CASSFVLTYEQYF

J gene: TRBJ2-1
V gene: TRBV11-3
CDR3 protein: CASRPFSGGPPTYNEQFF

J gene: TRBJ1-2
V gene: TRBV7-2
CDR3 protein: CASSKSDDSGYTF

J gene: TRBJ2-3
V gene: TRBV19
CDR3 protein: CASSIGAASPTDTQYF

J gene: TRBJ2-5
V gene: TRBV20-1
CDR3 protein: CSATTSGRVYRETQYF

J gene: TRBJ2-1
V gene: TRBV7-2
CDR3 protein: CASILEGLAGGPNNEQFF

J gene: TRBJ2-6
V gene: TRBV28
CDR3 protein: CASTTTGTSGRSSGANVLTF

J gene: TRBJ1-2
V gene: TRBV12-3/TRBV12-4
CDR3 protein: CASTSIAELNYGYTF

J gene: TRBJ2-3
V gene: TRBV28
CDR3 protein: CASSLRGGLGTDTQYF

J gene: TRBJ1-4
V gene: TRBV4-3
CDR3 protein: CASSQQPGDEKLFF

J gene: TRBJ1-4
V gene: TRBV12-3/TRBV12-4
CDR3 protein: CASSPDRAGEKLFF

J gene: TRBJ1-1
V gene: TRBV7-2
CDR3 protein: CASSPHMNTEAFF

J gene: TRBJ2-2
V gene: TRBV7-9
CDR3 protein: CASSLATSGAGELFF

J gene: TRBJ1-4
V gene: TRBV11-3
CDR3 protein: CASRGQGNEKLFF

J gene: TRBJ1-2
V gene: TRBV7-2
CDR3 protein: CASSLEGYREDYGYTF

J gene: TRBJ1-1
V gene: TRBV7-2
CDR3 protein: CASSLAAGGHTEAFF

J gene: TRBJ2-7
V gene: TRBV27
CDR3 protein: CASRLGTGASYEQYF

J gene: TRBJ1-4
V gene: TRBV15
CDR3 protein: CATSLRGKLFF

J gene: TRBJ2-3
V gene: TRBV15
CDR3 protein: CATSISPVSTDTQYF

J gene: TRBJ2-3
V gene: TRBV24-1
CDR3 protein: CATSDYGRAGTDTQYF

J gene: TRBJ1-6
V gene: TRBV7-2
CDR3 protein: CASSLSGQGYNSPLHF

J gene: TRBJ2-1
V gene: TRBV11-3
CDR3 protein: CASSLEGLAGEEQFF

J gene: TRBJ2-3
V gene: TRBV27
CDR3 protein: CASKRLAGGVRDTQYF

J gene: TRBJ2-7
V gene: TRBV19
CDR3 protein: CASSVDGEGSYEQYF

J gene: TRBJ1-1
V gene: TRBV7-6
CDR3 protein: CASSLASTDGAFF

J gene: TRBJ2-5
V gene: TRBV20-1
CDR3 protein: CSASGGGRETQYF

J gene: TRBJ2-1
V gene: TRBV20-1
CDR3 protein: CSARDGLGLADNEQFF

J gene: TRBJ2-6
V gene: TRBV7-2
CDR3 protein: CASSLPGSLTF

J gene: TRBJ2-5
V gene: TRBV3-1
CDR3 protein: CASSQEASNGQETQYF

J gene: TRBJ2-1
V gene: TRBV7-3
CDR3 protein: CASSLNLRTAQFF

J gene: TRBJ1-5
V gene: TRBV4-1
CDR3 protein: CASSQVGEQPQHF

J gene: TRBJ2-5
V gene: TRBV19
CDR3 protein: CASGTGVQETQYF

J gene: TRBJ2-4
V gene: TRBV6-6
CDR3 protein: CASSGGGTKNIQYF

J gene: TRBJ2-3
V gene: TRBV7-6
CDR3 protein: CASSMGGDTQYF

J gene: TRBJ2-7
V gene: TRBV7-2
CDR3 protein: CASSPRSAGTYEQYF

J gene: TRBJ2-7
V gene: TRBV5-1
CDR3 protein: CASSLEGSPGAYEQYF

J gene: TRBJ1-1
V gene: TRBV7-2
CDR3 protein: CASSQRTGSGTEAFF

J gene: TRBJ2-1
V gene: TRBV11-3
CDR3 protein: CASSLGTGTRSYNEQFF

J gene: TRBJ2-7
V gene: TRBV2
CDR3 protein: CASRGEGREQYF

J gene: TRBJ2-1
V gene: TRBV19
CDR3 protein: CASTFGSGYNEQFF

J gene: TRBJ1-1
V gene: TRBV12-3/TRBV12-4
CDR3 protein: CASSRGEHDEAFF

J gene: TRBJ2-7
V gene: TRBV5-1
CDR3 protein: CASSPDAAAYEQYF

J gene: TRBJ1-2
V gene: TRBV19
CDR3 protein: CASSIGGAVNYGYTF

J gene: TRBJ2-7
V gene: TRBV28
CDR3 protein: CASSFGTIYEQYF

J gene: TRBJ1-2
V gene: TRBV12-3/TRBV12-4
CDR3 protein: CASSLRTEYGYTF

J gene: TRBJ2-6
V gene: TRBV7-2
CDR3 protein: CASSLQASLAGANVLTF

J gene: TRBJ2-1
V gene: TRBV7-2
CDR3 protein: CASSNTIGYEQFF